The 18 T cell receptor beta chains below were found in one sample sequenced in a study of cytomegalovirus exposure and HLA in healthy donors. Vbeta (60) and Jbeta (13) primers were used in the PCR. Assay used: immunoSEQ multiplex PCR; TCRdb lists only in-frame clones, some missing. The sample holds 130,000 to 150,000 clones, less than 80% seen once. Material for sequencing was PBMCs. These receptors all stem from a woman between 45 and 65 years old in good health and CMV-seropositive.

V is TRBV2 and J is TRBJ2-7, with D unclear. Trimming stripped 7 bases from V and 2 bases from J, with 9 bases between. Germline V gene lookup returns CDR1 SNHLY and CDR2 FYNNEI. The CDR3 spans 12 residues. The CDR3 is CASNRDTYEQYF. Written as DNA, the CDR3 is TGTGCCAGCAACCGAGACACCTACGAGCAGTACTTC.

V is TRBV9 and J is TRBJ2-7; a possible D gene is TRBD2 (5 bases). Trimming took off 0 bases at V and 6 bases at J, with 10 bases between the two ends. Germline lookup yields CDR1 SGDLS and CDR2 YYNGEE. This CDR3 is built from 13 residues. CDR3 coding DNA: TGTGCCAGCAGCGTAGAAGAGGGCAGCGAGCAGTACTTC. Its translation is CASSVEEGSEQYF.

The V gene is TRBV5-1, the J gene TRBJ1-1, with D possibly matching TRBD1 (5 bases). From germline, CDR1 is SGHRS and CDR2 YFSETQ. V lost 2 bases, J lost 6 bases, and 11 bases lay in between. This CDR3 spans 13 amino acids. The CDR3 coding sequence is TGCGCCAGCAGCTTTGGCCCGGGGGCTGAAGCTTTCTTT. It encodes CASSFGPGAEAFF. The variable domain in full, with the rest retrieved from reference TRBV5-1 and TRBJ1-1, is KAGVTQTPRYLIKTRGQQVTLSCSPISGHRSVSWYQQTPGQGLQFLFEYFSETQRNKGNFPGRFSGRQFSNSRSEMNVSTLELGDSALYLCASSFGPGAEAFFGQGTRLTVV.

The CDR3 bases are TGCGCCAGCAGCTTGGCTCGGGAAGGCACTGAAGCTTTCTTT. Translating it yields CASSLAREGTEAFF. The chain uses TRBV5-1 and TRBJ1-1; no firm D call. The V and J ends lost 0 bases and 4 bases respectively, with 10 bases between them. Germline loops: CDR1 SGHRS, CDR2 YFSETQ. The CDR3 extends over 14 amino acids.

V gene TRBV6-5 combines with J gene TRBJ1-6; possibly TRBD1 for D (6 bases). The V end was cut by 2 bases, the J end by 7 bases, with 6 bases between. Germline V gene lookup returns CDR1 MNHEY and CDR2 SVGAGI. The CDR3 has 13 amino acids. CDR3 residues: CASSYDRNSPLHF. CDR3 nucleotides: TGTGCCAGCAGTTACGACAGGAATTCACCCCTCCACTTT.

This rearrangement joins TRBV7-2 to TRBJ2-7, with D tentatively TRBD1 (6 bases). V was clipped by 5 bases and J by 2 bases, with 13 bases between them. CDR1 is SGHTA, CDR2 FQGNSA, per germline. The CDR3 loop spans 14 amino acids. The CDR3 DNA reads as TGTGCCAGCAGCCATCGGGACACAACCTACGAGCAGTACTTC. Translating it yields CASSHRDTTYEQYF.

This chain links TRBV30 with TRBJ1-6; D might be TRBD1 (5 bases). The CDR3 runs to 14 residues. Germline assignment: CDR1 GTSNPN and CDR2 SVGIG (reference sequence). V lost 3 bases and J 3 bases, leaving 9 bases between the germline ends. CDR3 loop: CAWRGAIYNSPLHF. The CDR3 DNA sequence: TGTGCCTGGAGAGGGGCGATCTATAATTCACCCCTCCACTTT. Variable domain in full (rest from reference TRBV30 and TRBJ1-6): SQTIHQWPATLVQPVGSPLSLECTVEGTSNPNLYWYRQAAGRGLQLLFYSVGIGQISSEVPQNLSASRPQDRQFILSSKKLLLSDSGFYLCAWRGAIYNSPLHFGNGTRLTVT.

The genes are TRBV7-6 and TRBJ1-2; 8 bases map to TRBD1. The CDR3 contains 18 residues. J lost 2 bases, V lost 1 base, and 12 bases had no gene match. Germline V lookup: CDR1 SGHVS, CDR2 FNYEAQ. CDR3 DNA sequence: TGTGCCAGCAGCTTAGGGGAGACAGGGGTAGGATCCAACTATGGCTACACCTTC. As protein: CASSLGETGVGSNYGYTF.

CDR3 protein: CASDQGSGNTIYF. The CDR3 nucleotides read TGTGCTAGTGATCAGGGAAGCGGAAACACCATATATTTT. The V call is TRBV12-5, the J call TRBJ1-3; a weak D match, TRBD1 (5 bases). V was clipped by 7 bases and J by 4 bases, with 11 bases between them. The CDR3 consists of 13 residues. Germline V gene sequence: CDR1 LGHNT, CDR2 FRNRAP.

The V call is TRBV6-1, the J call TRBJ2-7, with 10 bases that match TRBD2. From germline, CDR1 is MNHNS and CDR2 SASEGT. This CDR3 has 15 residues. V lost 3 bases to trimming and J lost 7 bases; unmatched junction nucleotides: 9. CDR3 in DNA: TGTGCCAGCAGTGATAGCGGGGGGCCCCCCCTAGAGCAGTACTTC. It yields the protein CASSDSGGPPLEQYF.

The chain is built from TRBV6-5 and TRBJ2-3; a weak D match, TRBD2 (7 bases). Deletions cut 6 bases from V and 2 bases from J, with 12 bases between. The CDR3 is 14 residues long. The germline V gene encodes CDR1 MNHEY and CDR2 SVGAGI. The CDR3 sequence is CASSGGPPTDTQYF. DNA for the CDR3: TGTGCCAGCAGCGGGGGGCCCCCCACAGATACGCAGTATTTT.

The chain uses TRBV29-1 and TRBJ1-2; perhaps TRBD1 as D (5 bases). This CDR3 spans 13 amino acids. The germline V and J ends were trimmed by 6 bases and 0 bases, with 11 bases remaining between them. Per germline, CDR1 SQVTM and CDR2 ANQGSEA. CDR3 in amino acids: CSVQGLANYGYTF. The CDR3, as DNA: TGCAGCGTCCAGGGCTTAGCTAACTATGGCTACACCTTC.

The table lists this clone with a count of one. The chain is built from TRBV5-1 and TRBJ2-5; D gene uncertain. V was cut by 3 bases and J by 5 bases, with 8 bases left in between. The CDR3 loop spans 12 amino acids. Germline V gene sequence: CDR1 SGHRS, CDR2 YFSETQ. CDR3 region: CASSSVSETQYF. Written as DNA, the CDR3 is TGCGCCAGCAGCTCGGTTAGCGAGACCCAGTACTTC.

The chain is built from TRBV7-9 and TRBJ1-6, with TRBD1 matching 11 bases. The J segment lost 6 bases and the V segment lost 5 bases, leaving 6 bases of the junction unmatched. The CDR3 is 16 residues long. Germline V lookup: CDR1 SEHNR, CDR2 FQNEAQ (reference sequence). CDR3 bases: TGTGCCAGCAGCCCTGGACAGGGGGCGCTTAATTCACCCCTCCACTTT. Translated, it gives CASSPGQGALNSPLHF.

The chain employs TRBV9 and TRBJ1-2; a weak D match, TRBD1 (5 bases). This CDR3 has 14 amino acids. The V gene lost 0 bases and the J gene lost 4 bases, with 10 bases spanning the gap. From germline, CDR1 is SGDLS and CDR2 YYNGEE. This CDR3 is CASSVGPGGYGYTF. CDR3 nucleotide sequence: TGTGCCAGCAGCGTAGGTCCGGGGGGCTATGGCTACACCTTC.

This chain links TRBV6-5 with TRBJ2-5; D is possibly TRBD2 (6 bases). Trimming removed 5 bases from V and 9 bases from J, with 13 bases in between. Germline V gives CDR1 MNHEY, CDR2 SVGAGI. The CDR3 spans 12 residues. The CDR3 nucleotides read TGTGCCAGCAGTATGGGGACTTCTGCCCAGTACTTC. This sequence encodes CASSMGTSAQYF.

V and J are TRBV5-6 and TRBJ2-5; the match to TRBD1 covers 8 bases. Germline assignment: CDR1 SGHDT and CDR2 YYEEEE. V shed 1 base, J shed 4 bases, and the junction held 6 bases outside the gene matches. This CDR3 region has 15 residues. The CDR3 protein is CASSLQAQGGETQYF. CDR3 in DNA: TGTGCCAGCAGCTTGCAGGCACAGGGGGGAGAGACCCAGTACTTC.

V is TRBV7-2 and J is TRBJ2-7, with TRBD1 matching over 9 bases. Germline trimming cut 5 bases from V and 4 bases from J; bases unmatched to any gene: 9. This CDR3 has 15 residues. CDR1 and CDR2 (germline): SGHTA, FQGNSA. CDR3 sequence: CASSISGTGRYEQYF. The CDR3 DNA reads TGTGCCAGCAGCATCTCCGGGACAGGGAGATACGAGCAGTACTTC.